This TCR beta chain was sequenced during a study of patients and donors after allogeneic stem cell transplantation. TCRdb fed the RT-PCR reads into MiXCR, producing one record per CDR3 protein. The sample consists of under 200,000 distinct CDR3 sequences, 24% of them appearing once. The sample was blood, either unsorted or a sorted T cell fraction (not recorded which). This sequence originates from a human donor who was either an allogeneic HSCT recipient or a stem cell or donor lymphocyte infusion donor (not recorded which). It is not recorded whose cells these are; they may come from a transplant donor.

The CDR3 nucleotides are TGCGCCAGCAGCTTGAGGACTAGCAGCACTTCCGAAGAGACCCAGTACTTC. It encodes CASSLRTSSTSEETQYF. The chain is built from TRBV5-1 and TRBJ2-5; 8 nucleotides line up with TRBD2. The CDR3 sequence is 17 residues long. Germline trimming cut 1 base from V and 3 bases from J; bases unmatched to any gene: 11. Germline CDR1 and CDR2: SGHRS and YFSETQ.